Below are 32 T cell receptor beta chains sequenced from a single sample in a study of post-analysis software for immune sequencing data. TCR beta cDNA libraries had unique molecular identifiers. Each CDR3 protein is one row after TCRdb ran MiXCR on the PCR reads. In the table there are a few hundred thousand distinct CDR3 sequences, nearly 45% of which are singletons. Antigens for these TCRs are unknown. Whole-study findings and limits: A few TRBV segments (TRBV5-6, TRBV5-1 and TRBV20-1 among them) occurred more frequently in patients than in controls.

The source material was blood. The receptors shown here come from a girl aged 10-17 years with multiple sclerosis.

This rearrangement joins TRBV19 to TRBJ1-1; TRBD1 aligns across 8 bases. This CDR3 is built from 14 residues. The germline V gene has CDR1 LNHDA and CDR2 SQIVND (reference sequence). V shed 8 bases and J 6 bases; nucleotides not matched to a gene: 11. DNA for the CDR3: TGTGCCAGTGAATTTACAGGGGGAAACTCTGAAGCTTTCTTT. Its protein product is CASEFTGGNSEAFF.

The chain has TRBV5-1 and TRBJ2-7; D is perhaps TRBD2 (6 bases). CDR1 SGHRS and CDR2 YFSETQ come from the germline V gene. CDR3 length: 14 amino acids. The germline V and J ends were trimmed by 6 bases and 7 bases, with 20 bases remaining between them. CDR3 DNA sequence: TGCGCCAGCACGGGCGGGACTTTAAAACAAGAGCAGTACTTC. Protein: CASTGGTLKQEQYF.

This clonotype was recorded a few times. The V gene is TRBV12-3 or TRBV12-4, the J gene TRBJ2-7; D not certain. Trimming cost V 0 bases and J 0 bases, with 6 bases left between them. This CDR3 has 14 residues. The CDR3: CASSLAYTSYEQYF. As DNA, the CDR3 is TGTGCCAGCAGTTTAGCTTACACCTCCTACGAGCAGTACTTC.

The CDR3 coding sequence is TGTGCCAGCAGGCTAACTAGCGGGATCCACGAGCAGTACTTC. It specifies CASRLTSGIHEQYF. This chain uses TRBV6-6 with TRBJ2-7; 10 positions match TRBD2. With 6 bases clipped from V and 5 bases from J, the junction kept 7 bases outside the gene matches. The CDR3 length is 14 residues. Looked up from germline, CDR1 is MNHNY and CDR2 is SVGAGI (reference sequence).

This rearrangement joins TRBV4-1 to TRBJ2-7, with 10 bases matching TRBD2. Germline lookup yields CDR1 MGHRA and CDR2 YSYEKL. This CDR3 has 15 residues. Losses at the gene ends were 2 bases for V and 2 bases for J; bases not matched to a gene: 3. The CDR3 loop reads CASSQLSGGAYEQYF. The CDR3 DNA reads TGCGCCAGCAGCCAATTAAGCGGGGGGGCCTACGAGCAGTACTTC.

Only one count was recorded for this clonotype. The CDR3 protein is CASSVGTSGNEQFF. In DNA form, the CDR3 reads TGTGCCAGCAGCGTAGGAACTAGCGGGAATGAGCAGTTCTTC. The rearrangement uses TRBV9 and TRBJ2-1, with TRBD2 matching 9 bases. This CDR3 is built from 14 residues. Per germline, CDR1 SGDLS and CDR2 YYNGEE. V shed 0 bases and J 7 bases; nucleotides not matched to a gene: 2.

The genes are TRBV7-2 and TRBJ2-7, with D possibly being TRBD2 (7 bases). This CDR3 has 15 amino acids. V lost 3 bases and J 0 bases, leaving 12 bases between the germline ends. Germline V gene data show CDR1 as SGHTA and CDR2 as FQGNSA. CDR3 DNA: TGTGCCAGCAGCTTGGGGGGGCGAAGCTCCTACGAGCAGTACTTC. Amino acids: CASSLGGRSSYEQYF. The variable domain in full, completed from reference TRBV7-2 and TRBJ2-7, reads GAGVSQSPSNKVTEKGKDVELRCDPISGHTALYWYRQSLGQGLEFLIYFQGNSAPDKSGLPSDRFSAERTGGSVSTLTIQRTQQEDSAVYLCASSLGGRSSYEQYFGPGTRLTVT.

This clonotype appeared many times. The V and J genes are TRBV6-6 and TRBJ2-3, with 9 bases that match TRBD2. Looked up from germline, CDR1 is MNHNY and CDR2 is SVGAGI (reference sequence). The CDR3 consists of 14 residues. V trimming: 4 bases; J trimming: 1 base; junction bases outside the gene matches: 0. CDR3 nucleotide sequence: TGTGCCAGCAGTTGGACTAGCGGCACAGATACGCAGTATTTT. Amino acid sequence: CASSWTSGTDTQYF.

The chain combines TRBV12-3 or TRBV12-4 with TRBJ2-5, with D possibly being TRBD2 (5 bases). Trimming removed 2 bases at V and 7 bases at J, with 8 bases between. The CDR3 consists of 12 residues. The DNA for the CDR3 is TGTGCCAGCAGTTTACCCGCGGGGACCCAGTACTTC. Protein: CASSLPAGTQYF.

This clonotype was seen only a few times. The chain combines TRBV20-1 with TRBJ2-5; possible D gene TRBD2, 5 bases. Germline V lookup: CDR1 DFQATT, CDR2 SNEGSKA (reference sequence). Trimming pared 6 bases from V and 4 bases from J, leaving 21 bases between. The CDR3 covers 15 residues. This CDR3 reads CSATTPGREAETQYF. CDR3 DNA: TGCAGTGCGACCACCCCGGGGAGAGAGGCAGAGACCCAGTACTTC.

The rearrangement joins TRBV5-1 to TRBJ2-1; D call uncertain. Germline CDR1 SGHRS, CDR2 YFSETQ. The CDR3 has 14 residues. The V gene lost 3 bases and the J gene lost 10 bases, with 17 bases spanning the gap. The CDR3 coding sequence is TGCGCCAGCAGCTCAACGGGCCTCCCCAGGGAGCAGTTCTTC. Its translation is CASSSTGLPREQFF.

This clonotype was seen more than once but under ten times. The chain joins TRBV16 to TRBJ1-5; no reliable D call. Germline assignment: CDR1 KGHSY and CDR2 FQNENV. The CDR3 is 15 amino acids. Trimming took 2 bases from V and 1 from J, leaving 9 bases between them. CDR3 residues: CASSQGPGSNQPQHF. In DNA form, the CDR3 reads TGTGCCAGCAGCCAAGGACCCGGGAGCAATCAGCCCCAGCATTTT. The full variable domain, completed using reference TRBV16 and TRBJ1-5, is GEEVAQTPKHLVRGEGQKAKLYCAPIKGHSYVFWYQQVLKNEFKFLISFQNENVFDETGMPKERFSAKCLPNSPCSLEIQATKLEDSAVYFCASSQGPGSNQPQHFGDGTRLSIL.

This chain connects TRBV7-2 to TRBJ1-5, with D unresolved. CDR3 length: 13 residues. Trimming stripped 2 bases from V and 4 bases from J, with 6 bases between. Germline CDR1 reads SGHTA; CDR2 reads FQGNSA. The CDR3: CASSLWENQPQHF. Written as DNA, the CDR3 is TGTGCCAGCAGCTTATGGGAGAATCAGCCCCAGCATTTT.

This chain joins TRBV11-2 and TRBJ2-7; D gene uncertain. V was pared by 2 bases and J by 2 bases, with 10 bases between. The CDR3 totals 14 residues. From germline, CDR1 is SGHAT and CDR2 FQNNGV. CDR3: CASSLTPAAYEQYF. The DNA for the CDR3 is TGTGCCAGCAGCTTAACGCCGGCCGCCTACGAGCAGTACTTC.

To note about this clonotype: An end of the junction differs from the germline gene, which may be a read error. The chain links TRBV28 to TRBJ2-7; maybe TRBD1 (6 bases). There are 15 residues in the CDR3. Germline V gene data show CDR1 as MDHEN and CDR2 as SYDVKM. CDR3 sequence reads: CACRTPGQLTYEQYF. The DNA for the CDR3 is TGTGCCTGCAGAACACCCGGACAGCTAACCTACGAGCAGTACTTC.

The J gene is TRBJ2-7, the V gene TRBV27; the D gene is possibly TRBD2 (5 bases). This CDR3 has 14 amino acids. Looked up from germline, CDR1 is MNHEY and CDR2 is SMNVEV (reference sequence). The V and J ends lost 3 bases and 5 bases respectively, with 14 bases between them. In DNA form, the CDR3 reads TGTGCCAGCAGTTTTGGAGCGGTAACCCACGAGCAGTACTTC. Translated, it gives CASSFGAVTHEQYF.

This clonotype was counted only a few times. The chain links TRBV27 to TRBJ2-5, with 13 bases fitting TRBD2. The CDR3 sequence is 17 residues long. V dropped 5 bases and J dropped 3; count of bases not matched to a gene: 9. From germline, CDR1 is MNHEY and CDR2 SMNVEV (reference sequence). CDR3: CASSRRLAGGQKETQYF. CDR3 bases: TGTGCCAGCAGTCGCAGACTAGCGGGAGGCCAGAAAGAGACCCAGTACTTC.

Here the CDR3 DNA reads TGTGCCAGCAGTTCAGACCCTCTAGCGGGGGCCTACAATGAGCAGTACTTC. Amino acids: CASSSDPLAGAYNEQYF. The chain couples TRBV12-3 or TRBV12-4 to TRBJ2-7, with TRBD2 matching 10 bases. The CDR3 runs 17 residues. The V gene end was trimmed by 4 bases and the J gene end by 7 bases; junction bases not matched to a gene: 16.

This chain joins TRBV6-1 and TRBJ2-5; 14 nucleotides match TRBD2. The germline CDR1 and CDR2 sequences are MNHNS and SASEGT. This CDR3 comprises 17 residues. J gave up 4 bases and V 2 bases, and 6 bases lay outside the gene matches. CDR3 DNA sequence: TGTGCCAGCAGTGAACTGGGACTAGCGGGAGTCAGAGAGACCCAGTACTTC. Translating it yields CASSELGLAGVRETQYF.

The table lists this clonotype with a few counts. The chain recombines TRBV29-1 with TRBJ1-1, with D possibly being TRBD1 (5 bases). The CDR3 runs 15 residues. Germline CDR1 is SQVTM and CDR2 is ANQGSEA. Trimming stripped 0 bases from V and 2 bases from J, with 13 bases between. The CDR3 loop reads CSVEDSTGANTEAFF. The CDR3, as DNA: TGCAGCGTTGAAGATAGTACAGGCGCTAACACTGAAGCTTTCTTT.

The chain couples TRBV15 to TRBJ2-7; possible D gene TRBD2, 5 bases. TRBJ2-5 explains the end of the DNA better; the J call may be wrong. In germline, CDR1 is LNHNV, CDR2 YYDKDF (reference sequence). The CDR3 loop spans 14 amino acids. Here the CDR3 DNA reads TGTGCCACCAGCAGAGCAACGGGAAGAGAGACCCAGTACTTC. As protein: CATSRATGRETQYF.

This clonotype was counted a single time. A much larger clone differs by one base, so this may be a read error. This chain joins TRBV29-1 and TRBJ2-3, with D unclear. Germline V gives CDR1 SQVTM, CDR2 ANQGSEA. The ends were cut back, 1 base at V and 2 bases at J, with 7 bases in the middle. This CDR3 has 13 amino acids. This chain's CDR3 is CSVEVGNTDTQYF. CDR3 DNA: TGCAGCGTTGAAGTTGGTAACACAGATACGCAGTATTTT.

This chain joins TRBV5-1 and TRBJ1-2, with 10 nucleotides matching TRBD1. CDR1 is SGHRS and CDR2 is YFSETQ in the germline V gene. The CDR3 extends over 16 amino acids. V lost 4 bases to trimming and J lost 7 bases; unmatched junction nucleotides: 13. The chain's CDR3 is CASSTGSDRGRGGYTF. CDR3 in DNA: TGCGCCAGCAGCACGGGCTCGGACAGGGGGAGGGGTGGCTACACCTTC.

This clonotype was seen only a few times. V gene TRBV4-1 combines with J gene TRBJ2-3; D not certain. V shed 5 bases and J shed 5 bases, with 14 bases lying between them. The CDR3 loop spans 14 amino acids. The germline CDR1 and CDR2 sequences are MGHRA and YSYEKL. CDR3 sequence (DNA): TGCGCCAGCAGCTTCGTAAGGGCTGGAGATACGCAGTATTTT. Translation gives CASSFVRAGDTQYF.

This clonotype has just a few counts. The J gene is TRBJ2-5, the V gene TRBV7-9; D is possibly TRBD1 (5 bases). V was trimmed by 4 bases and J by 1 base, leaving 10 bases between them. Germline-derived CDR1 and CDR2 are SEHNR and FQNEAQ (reference sequence). The CDR3 is 14 amino acids. CDR3 in amino acids: CASSSWGSQETQYF. DNA for the CDR3: TGTGCCAGCAGCTCCTGGGGCAGCCAAGAGACCCAGTACTTC.

This chain joins TRBV2 and TRBJ2-3, with 7 bases aligning to TRBD1. After removal of 7 bases from V and 2 bases from J, the junction contained 9 bases not matched to a gene. The CDR3 extends over 15 amino acids. Germline CDR1 reads SNHLY; CDR2 reads FYNNEI. The CDR3 spells CASTGGWTDTDTQYF. CDR3 bases: TGTGCCAGCACAGGGGGTTGGACTGACACAGATACGCAGTATTTT.

This clonotype was counted between two and nine times. Compared with germline, one end of the junction differs, possibly owing to a read error. This chain uses TRBV29-1 with TRBJ2-1; D unclear. This CDR3 spans 14 amino acids. The germline gives CDR1 SQVTM, CDR2 ANQGSEA. CDR3 nucleotides: TGCAGCGTCGAAGGGTCGGGCTCCTACAATGAGCAGTTCTTC. Its translation: CSVEGSGSYNEQFF.

This chain uses TRBV10-3 with TRBJ2-5; no definite D call. V lost 0 bases and J 1 base, leaving 9 bases between the germline ends. Looked up from germline, CDR1 is ENHRY and CDR2 is SYGVKD. The CDR3 spans 15 residues. CDR3: CAISESPVPQETQYF. As DNA, the CDR3 is TGTGCCATCAGTGAGTCTCCGGTCCCCCAAGAGACCCAGTACTTC.

V usage is TRBV7-2 and J usage is TRBJ2-5, with a tentative D call TRBD1 (5 bases). Gene TRBJ2-7 matches the end of the DNA better, so the J call may be wrong. CDR1 is SGHTA and CDR2 is FQGNSA in the germline V gene. The CDR3 loop spans 16 amino acids. The CDR3 DNA is TGTGCCAGCAGCTTATATTTAGAGGCCAGGGCCTACGAGCAGTACTTC. Its translation is CASSLYLEARAYEQYF.

V is TRBV29-1 and J is TRBJ2-1, with D uncertain. V lost 2 bases and J 3 bases, leaving 8 bases between the germline ends. The CDR3 loop spans 13 amino acids. Germline CDR1 reads SQVTM; CDR2 reads ANQGSEA. In DNA, the CDR3 is TGCAGCGTTGAAAAGCCCCTCTACAATGAGCAGTTCTTC. This codes for CSVEKPLYNEQFF.

This clonotype was counted between two and nine times. The J gene is TRBJ2-1, the V gene TRBV7-2, with D possibly TRBD2 on 6 matching bases. Trimming took 1 base from V and 5 from J, leaving 15 bases between them. The CDR3 extends over 16 amino acids. Germline loops: CDR1 SGHTA, CDR2 FQGNSA. The CDR3 sequence is CASSLGPGEGNNEQFF. The DNA of the CDR3 is TGTGCCAGCAGCTTAGGTCCGGGAGAGGGGAACAATGAGCAGTTCTTC.

The chain links TRBV6-1 to TRBJ2-1; D is tentatively TRBD1 or TRBD2 (7 bases each). CDR3 size: 16 residues. Germline V CDR1 and CDR2: MNHNS, SASEGT. Trimming left V 8 bases short and J 0 bases short, with 17 bases between. CDR3 DNA: TGTGCCAGCTGGGAGGGACAGCATCTCTCCTACAATGAGCAGTTCTTC. Translating it yields CASWEGQHLSYNEQFF.